Below are 3 T cell receptor beta chains sequenced from a single sample in a study of blood T cells in healthy people across ages. A second PCR, run for roughly 7 to 12 cycles, used a sample-barcoded 5' primer plus a J-beta primer mix. TCRdb itself ran the 5' RACE reads through MiXCR, one entry per CDR3 protein. Of hundreds of thousands of distinct CDR3 sequences detected, 35% to 40% appear once; the ten largest clones hold 13%. The sequenced sample consisted of blood. The receptor source for this set is a man between 18 and 29 years old in good health.

In this sample, this clonotype turned up a few times. This chain links TRBV5-1 with TRBJ2-3, with 7 bases aligning to TRBD2. The V gene end was trimmed by 3 bases and the J gene end by 1 base; junction bases not matched to a gene: 11. This CDR3 contains 17 residues. CDR1 and CDR2 (germline): SGHRS, YFSETQ. The CDR3 here is CASSSLRGRGGTDTQYF. CDR3 coding DNA: TGCGCCAGCAGCTCCTTAAGGGGCCGGGGGGGCACAGATACGCAGTATTTT.

This chain connects TRBV6-2 or TRBV6-3 to TRBJ2-5; the match to TRBD2 covers 8 bases. The ends lost 6 bases at V and 11 bases at J; junction bases unmatched: 17. The CDR3 has 15 amino acids. Germline CDR1 and CDR2: MNHEY and SVGEGT. CDR3 sequence (DNA): TGTGCCAGCAGCCCCGGGGGGGCCGCCTACAATGAGCAGTACTTC. This encodes CASSPGGAAYNEQYF.

This clonotype occurred a few times. V and J are TRBV4-1 and TRBJ2-2; D ambiguous. The germline V gene encodes CDR1 MGHRA and CDR2 YSYEKL. This CDR3 contains 15 residues. Trimming left V 1 base short and J 3 bases short, with 9 bases between. This CDR3 is CASSQGGGDTGELFF. As DNA, the CDR3 is TGCGCCAGCAGCCAAGGGGGTGGGGACACCGGGGAGCTGTTTTTT.